The 24 T cell receptor beta chains given below trace back to one sample, sequenced in a study of OX40 agonist ivuxolimab in advanced cancers. TCRdb keeps only in-frame clones here, not all; method: immunoSEQ multiplex PCR. The sample has 56,000 or so clones, approximately 80% seen once; the top ten hold roughly 4.7%. Sequenced material: CD4+ or CD8+ T cells sorted from blood, taken in a trial of the OX40 agonist ivuxolimab. All receptors come from an adult with an advanced solid tumor such as melanoma, head and neck, liver or kidney cancer.

The chain has TRBV6-5 and TRBJ2-5, with TRBD1 matching over 7 bases. The CDR3 has 13 amino acids. V trimming: 5 bases; J trimming: 4 bases; junction bases outside the gene matches: 4. From germline, CDR1 is MNHEY and CDR2 SVGAGI. The CDR3 sequence: CASSRTGVETQYF. DNA of the CDR3: TGTGCCAGCAGTCGTACAGGGGTAGAGACCCAGTACTTC.

The gene calls are TRBV29-1 and TRBJ2-3; 9 nucleotides align to TRBD1. The CDR3 extends over 14 amino acids. Germline V CDR1 and CDR2: SQVTM, ANQGSEA. The V gene end was trimmed by 6 bases and the J gene end by 3 bases; junction bases not matched to a gene: 7. The CDR3 DNA follows: TGCAGCGTCCCACCGGGACAGGGAACAGATACGCAGTATTTT. Protein: CSVPPGQGTDTQYF.

This clone has more than one count but fewer than ten. The rearrangement joins TRBV10-1 to TRBJ2-1; tentative D call: TRBD1 (5 bases). The CDR3 covers 14 residues. V lost 3 bases, J lost 8 bases, and 14 bases lay in between. CDR1 and CDR2 (germline): WNHNN, SYGVQD (reference sequence). This chain's CDR3 is CASSETAGLDEQFF. In nucleotides, the CDR3 is TGCGCCAGCAGTGAAACGGCAGGGTTGGATGAGCAGTTCTTC.

The chain recombines TRBV4-1 with TRBJ2-3, with 12 nucleotides matching TRBD2. V lost 4 bases and J lost 2; bases outside the gene matches: 13. From germline, CDR1 is MGHRA and CDR2 YSYEKL. The CDR3 extends over 19 amino acids. The CDR3 coding sequence is TGCGCCAGCAGCCCCTTCGTGTCTAGCGGGAGGGCCACCACAGATACGCAGTATTTT. Translation: CASSPFVSSGRATTDTQYF.

V usage is TRBV6-5 and J usage is TRBJ2-7; TRBD2 is a possible D gene (5 bases). The CDR3 spans 14 residues. The germline V and J ends were trimmed by 6 bases and 3 bases, with 15 bases remaining between them. CDR1 is MNHEY and CDR2 is SVGAGI in the germline V gene. CDR3 region: CASSLTRERYEQYF. CDR3 in DNA: TGTGCCAGCAGCCTTACTAGGGAGCGCTACGAGCAGTACTTC.

The CDR3: CASRTGLAGTDTQYF. The CDR3 DNA is TGTGCCAGCAGAACGGGACTAGCGGGCACAGATACGCAGTATTTT. The chain has TRBV6-6 and TRBJ2-3; TRBD2 agrees at 11 bases. CDR1 is MNHNY and CDR2 is SVGAGI in the germline V gene (reference sequence). V was clipped by 6 bases and J by 1 base; unmatched bases: 3. The CDR3 is made up of 15 amino acids.

The chain employs TRBV19 and TRBJ1-1; TRBD1 matches 9 bases. Per the germline V gene, CDR1 is LNHDA and CDR2 is SQIVND (reference sequence). V was pared by 3 bases and J by 1 base, with 0 bases of the junction left unmatched. The CDR3 spans 14 residues. The CDR3 nucleotides are TGTGCCAGTAGTATGGGACAGGGGAACACTGAAGCTTTCTTT. It is translated as CASSMGQGNTEAFF. Together with reference TRBV19 and TRBJ1-1, the CDR3 gives the full variable domain: DGGITQSPKYLFRKEGQNVTLSCEQNLNHDAMYWYRQDPGQGLRLIYYSQIVNDFQKGDIAEGYSVSREKKESFPLTVTSAQKNPTAFYLCASSMGQGNTEAFFGQGTRLTVV.

This clone showed up just once. The rearrangement uses TRBV6-1 and TRBJ1-4, with unresolved D. The CDR3 extends over 15 amino acids. The germline CDR1 and CDR2 sequences are MNHNS and SASEGT. V lost 1 base, J lost 3 bases, and 9 bases lay in between. CDR3 loop: CASSEGSAANEKLFF. In nucleotides, the CDR3 is TGTGCCAGCAGTGAAGGGAGTGCGGCTAATGAAAAACTGTTTTTT.

The V call is TRBV7-2, the J call TRBJ2-7; D ambiguous. The CDR3 is 14 residues long. Germline V gene sequence: CDR1 SGHTA, CDR2 FQGNSA. V was clipped by 2 bases and J by 3 bases, with 11 bases between them. CDR3 bases: TGTGCCAGCAGCTTATCTTCACTCAACTACGAGCAGTACTTC. Translating gives CASSLSSLNYEQYF.

The chain joins TRBV19 to TRBJ2-1; TRBD2 agrees at 8 bases. Trimming removed 3 bases from V and 8 bases from J; junction bases left unmatched: 6. The germline V gene encodes CDR1 LNHDA and CDR2 SQIVND (reference sequence). The CDR3 has 14 residues. CDR3 amino acids: CASSMLAGNDEQFF. Here the CDR3 DNA reads TGTGCCAGTAGTATGCTAGCGGGCAATGATGAGCAGTTCTTC.

This clone was seen only once. The DNA of the CDR3 is TGTGCCAGCAGTCGTAGGACCGGGGAGCTGTTTTTT. It is translated as CASSRRTGELFF. The chain uses TRBV6-5 and TRBJ2-2, with unresolved D. Germline V gene sequence: CDR1 MNHEY, CDR2 SVGAGI. Trimming left V 5 bases short and J 5 bases short, with 6 bases between. The CDR3 length is 12 residues.

This clone was seen just once. This chain connects TRBV2 to TRBJ1-1; possibly TRBD1 for D (5 bases). This CDR3 is 12 amino acids long. From germline, CDR1 is SNHLY and CDR2 FYNNEI. V lost 6 bases to trimming and J lost 6 bases, with 11 bases between them. Here the CDR3 reads CASRGAGPEAFF. The CDR3 DNA follows: TGTGCCAGCAGGGGAGCGGGACCTGAAGCTTTCTTT.

This clone showed up just a few times. V gene TRBV27 combines with J gene TRBJ2-5; the D is unclear. The CDR3 is made up of 12 amino acids. The germline V and J ends were trimmed by 0 bases and 5 bases, with 4 bases remaining between them. CDR1 MNHEY and CDR2 SMNVEV come from the germline V gene (reference sequence). CDR3 residues: CASSLSGETQYF. In DNA form, the CDR3 reads TGTGCCAGCAGTTTATCGGGGGAGACCCAGTACTTC.

This chain joins TRBV7-3 and TRBJ2-5; D is perhaps TRBD2 (7 bases). Trimming pared 2 bases from V and 5 bases from J, leaving 15 bases between. The CDR3 length is 15 residues. Germline V lookup: CDR1 SGHTA, CDR2 FQGTGA. The chain's CDR3 is CASSLGGASAETQYF. DNA of the CDR3: TGTGCCAGCAGCTTAGGGGGGGCTAGTGCGGAGACCCAGTACTTC.

This sequence joins TRBV28 and TRBJ2-5; weak D call: TRBD2 (6 bases). CDR3 length: 14 residues. Germline V CDR1 and CDR2: MDHEN, SYDVKM. Trimming took 8 bases from V and 0 from J, leaving 13 bases between them. CDR3 amino acids: CASRERGYQETQYF. The CDR3 DNA reads as TGTGCCAGCCGCGAACGGGGGTACCAAGAGACCCAGTACTTC.

This clone was found once. The chain combines TRBV28 with TRBJ2-1, with D uncertain. The CDR3 runs to 14 residues. The germline gives CDR1 MDHEN, CDR2 SYDVKM. The germline V and J ends were trimmed by 5 bases and 0 bases, with 8 bases remaining between them. As DNA, the CDR3 is TGTGCCAGCAGTCGGGCGAGCTCCTACAATGAGCAGTTCTTC. It encodes CASSRASSYNEQFF.

This sequence joins TRBV7-8 and TRBJ1-6; possibly TRBD1 for D (6 bases). CDR1 and CDR2 (germline): SGHVS, FQNEAQ. The CDR3 has 14 amino acids. Trimming removed 6 bases at V and 7 bases at J, with 13 bases between. CDR3 residues: CASSQQGSNSPLHF. The CDR3 nucleotides read TGTGCCAGCAGTCAACAGGGTAGCAATTCACCCCTCCACTTT.

The V gene is TRBV5-1, the J gene TRBJ2-5; 7 bases fit TRBD2. This CDR3 comprises 13 residues. Germline V gives CDR1 SGHRS, CDR2 YFSETQ. The V segment lost 6 bases and the J segment 2 bases; nucleotides outside the gene matches: 4. CDR3 sequence reads: CASTRGGQETQYF. The DNA for the CDR3 is TGCGCCAGCACGAGGGGAGGGCAAGAGACCCAGTACTTC. Using reference TRBV5-1 and TRBJ2-5 for the parts outside the CDR3, the full variable domain is KAGVTQTPRYLIKTRGQQVTLSCSPISGHRSVSWYQQTPGQGLQFLFEYFSETQRNKGNFPGRFSGRQFSNSRSEMNVSTLELGDSALYLCASTRGGQETQYFGPGTRLLVL.

The chain uses TRBV25-1 and TRBJ1-3, with D uncertain. Germline V gene sequence: CDR1 MGHDK, CDR2 SYGVNS. The CDR3 runs to 14 residues. Between the trimmed V and J ends, which lost 4 bases and 8 bases, there was a span of 15 bases. The CDR3 DNA sequence: TGTGCCAGCAGTGCTCCGGGAAGTCTTCACACCATATATTTT. Its translation: CASSAPGSLHTIYF.

The chain recombines TRBV5-6 with TRBJ2-7; 9 positions agree with TRBD1. Germline V gene data show CDR1 as SGHDT and CDR2 as YYEEEE. V lost 0 bases, J lost 0 bases, and 4 bases stayed unmatched. This CDR3 contains 16 residues. This chain's CDR3 is CASSLEGTGFSYEQYF. The CDR3 DNA sequence: TGTGCCAGCAGCTTGGAGGGGACAGGGTTCTCCTACGAGCAGTACTTC.

This sequence joins TRBV5-1 and TRBJ2-2, with D tentatively TRBD1 (6 bases). V shed 5 bases and J shed 6 bases, with 17 bases lying between them. The CDR3 is 15 residues long. The germline V gene has CDR1 SGHRS and CDR2 YFSETQ. CDR3 coding DNA: TGCGCCAGCAGGCAGACTCCTAACAGGGCCGGGGAGCTGTTTTTT. Its protein product is CASRQTPNRAGELFF.

V usage is TRBV25-1 and J usage is TRBJ2-7; weak D call: TRBD1 (5 bases). Trimming took off 7 bases at V and 2 bases at J, with 12 bases between the two ends. Germline V gives CDR1 MGHDK, CDR2 SYGVNS. This CDR3 has 13 residues. Written as DNA, the CDR3 is TGTGCCAGCACCGGCAGGGCTACCTACGAGCAGTACTTC. Translating gives CASTGRATYEQYF.

In DNA, the CDR3 is TGCGCCAGCAGCCAAGATCAAGGGTACCGCACAGATACGCAGTATTTT. Its protein product is CASSQDQGYRTDTQYF. The rearrangement links TRBV4-1 to TRBJ2-3; no definite D call. The V end was cut by 0 bases, the J end by 1 base, with 11 bases between. The CDR3 runs 16 residues. Germline V gene lookup returns CDR1 MGHRA and CDR2 YSYEKL.

The chain carries TRBV19 and TRBJ2-1, with D tentatively TRBD1 (6 bases). The CDR3 is 16 amino acids. V was shortened by 3 bases and J by 0 bases, with 12 bases between the two germline ends. CDR1 is LNHDA and CDR2 is SQIVND in the germline V gene (reference sequence). CDR3 loop: CASSMGQVSSYNEQFF. CDR3 DNA sequence: TGTGCCAGTAGTATGGGACAAGTGAGCTCCTACAATGAGCAGTTCTTC.